The 3 T cell receptor beta chains below all came from one sample that was sequenced in a study of blood T cell repertoires in COVID-19. TCRdb keeps only in-frame clones here, not all; method: immunoSEQ multiplex PCR. The sample includes about 49,000 clones, about 90% of them seen just once. The specimen sequenced was peripheral blood. The receptors were gathered from a woman of 80 years or more with COVID-19, enrolled during active disease.

The rearrangement joins TRBV3-1 (or the pseudogene TRBV3-2) to TRBJ2-1; TRBD2 matches 14 bases. Per germline, CDR1 LGHDT and CDR2 YNNKEL (reference sequence). V lost 1 base and J lost 7; bases outside the gene matches: 6. This CDR3 spans 17 amino acids. The CDR3 sequence: CASSQGLGLAGDNEQFF. Written as DNA, the CDR3 is TGTGCCAGCAGCCAAGGTTTGGGACTAGCGGGAGATAATGAGCAGTTCTTC.

The chain joins TRBV5-1 to TRBJ1-4, with 7 bases that match TRBD1. V was clipped by 3 bases and J by 8 bases; unmatched bases: 10. The V gene's germline CDR1 is SGHRS and CDR2 YFSETQ. The CDR3 consists of 15 residues. CDR3 loop: CASSSGQPGGEKLFF. DNA of the CDR3: TGCGCCAGCAGCTCGGGACAGCCTGGGGGGGAAAAACTGTTTTTT.

The chain joins TRBV5-1 to TRBJ1-4, with D uncertain. CDR3 length: 15 amino acids. Germline-derived CDR1 and CDR2 are SGHRS and YFSETQ. V lost 0 bases, J lost 3 bases, and 9 bases lay in between. The CDR3 DNA sequence: TGCGCCAGCAGCTTGGGAGGGTTCGCTAATGAAAAACTGTTTTTT. Protein: CASSLGGFANEKLFF. Based on the CDR3 plus reference TRBV5-1 and TRBJ1-4, the full variable domain is KAGVTQTPRYLIKTRGQQVTLSCSPISGHRSVSWYQQTPGQGLQFLFEYFSETQRNKGNFPGRFSGRQFSNSRSEMNVSTLELGDSALYLCASSLGGFANEKLFFGSGTQLSVL.